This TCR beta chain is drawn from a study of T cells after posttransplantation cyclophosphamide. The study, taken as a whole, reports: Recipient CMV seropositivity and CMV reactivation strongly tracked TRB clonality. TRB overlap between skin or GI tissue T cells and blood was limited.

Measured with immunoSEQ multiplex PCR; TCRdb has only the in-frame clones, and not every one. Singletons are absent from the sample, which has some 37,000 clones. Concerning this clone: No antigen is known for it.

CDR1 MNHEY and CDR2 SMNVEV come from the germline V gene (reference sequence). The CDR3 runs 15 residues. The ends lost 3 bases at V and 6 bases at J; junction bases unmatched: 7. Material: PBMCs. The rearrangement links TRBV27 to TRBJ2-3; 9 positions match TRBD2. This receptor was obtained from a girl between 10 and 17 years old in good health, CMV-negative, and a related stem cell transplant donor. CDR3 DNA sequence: TGTGCCAGCAGTTTCCGTAGCGGGGGAGGGGATACGCAGTATTTT. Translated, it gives CASSFRSGGGDTQYF.